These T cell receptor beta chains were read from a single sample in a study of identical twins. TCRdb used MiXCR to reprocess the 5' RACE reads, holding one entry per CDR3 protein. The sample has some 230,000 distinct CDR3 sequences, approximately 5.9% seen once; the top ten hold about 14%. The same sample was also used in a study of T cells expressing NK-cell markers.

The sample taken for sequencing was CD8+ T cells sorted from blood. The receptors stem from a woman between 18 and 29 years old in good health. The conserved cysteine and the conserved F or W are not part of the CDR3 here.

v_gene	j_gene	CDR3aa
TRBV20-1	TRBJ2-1	SARDLRSSYNEQF
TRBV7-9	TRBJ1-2	ASSPTGRRGDGYT
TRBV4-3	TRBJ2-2	ASSQDRNRAYGGELF
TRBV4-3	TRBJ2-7	ASSQWGGAYEQY
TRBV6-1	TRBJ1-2	ASSPDRVYYGYT
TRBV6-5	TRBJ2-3	ASSYSGLDVSTDTQY
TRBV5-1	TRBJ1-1	ASSLGAANTEAF
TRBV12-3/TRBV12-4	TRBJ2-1	ASSLGLAAENEQF
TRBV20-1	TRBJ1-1	SAAWGLNTEAF
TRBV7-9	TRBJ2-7	ASSSKTDRGVYEQY
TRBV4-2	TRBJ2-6	ASSPLTGANVLT
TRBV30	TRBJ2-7	AWTGTGVYEQY
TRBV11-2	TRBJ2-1	ASSLVPLAGAGNEQF
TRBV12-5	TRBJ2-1	ASGRSGDEQF
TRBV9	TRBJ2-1	ASSVDSSGGAMNEQF
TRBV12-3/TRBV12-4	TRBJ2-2	ASSFSLGPSRAGELF
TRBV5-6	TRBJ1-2	ASSTGTGIYGYT
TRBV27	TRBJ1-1	ASSFFGTEAF
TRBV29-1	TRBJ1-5	SVEGEGGNQPQH
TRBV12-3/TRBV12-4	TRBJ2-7	ASSLANTYEQY
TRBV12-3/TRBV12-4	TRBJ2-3	ASQGARDTQY
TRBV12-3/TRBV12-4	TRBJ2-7	ASSVGFPREQY
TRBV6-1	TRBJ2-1	ASEASELF
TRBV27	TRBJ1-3	ASANRSGNTIY
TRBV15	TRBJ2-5	ATSTPGRQAEETQY
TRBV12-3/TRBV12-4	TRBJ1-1	ASSLRPGGGSTEAF
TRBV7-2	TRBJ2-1	ASSLMTGAGGNNEQF
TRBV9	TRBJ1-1	ASSVVGGTAEAF
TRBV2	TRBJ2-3	ASSPGTSRPDTQY
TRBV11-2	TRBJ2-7	ASSLDPGSREQY
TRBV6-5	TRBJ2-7	ASSYSSGPYEQY
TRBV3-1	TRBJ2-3	ASSQDLTSTDTQY
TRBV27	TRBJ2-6	ASLSDQGSGANVLT
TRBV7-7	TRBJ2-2	ASSRDRDTGELF
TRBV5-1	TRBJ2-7	ASSLVGVVQDEQY
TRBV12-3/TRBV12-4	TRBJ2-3	ASTGPSGGMEGTDTQY
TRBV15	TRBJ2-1	ATTASGTGQYNEQF
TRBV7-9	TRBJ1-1	ATLTGMNTEAF
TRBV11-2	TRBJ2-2	ASRPTGELF
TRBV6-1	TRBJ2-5	ASSPIGREGWETQY
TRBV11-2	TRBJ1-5	ASSPGQGLQPQH
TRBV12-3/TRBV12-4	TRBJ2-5	ASSLEARFPQETQY
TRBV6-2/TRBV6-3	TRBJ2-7	ARSGYEQY
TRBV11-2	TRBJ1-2	ASSLDQWEVSYGYT
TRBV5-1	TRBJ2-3	ASSWMHWNTDTQY
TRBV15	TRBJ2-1	ATSRDSGSYNEQF
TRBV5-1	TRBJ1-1	ASSLEGIVLRTEAF
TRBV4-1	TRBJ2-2	ASSQGAGTNTGELF
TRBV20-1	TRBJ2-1	SARGSGVSYNEQF
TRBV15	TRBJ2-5	ATSRGGAQETQY
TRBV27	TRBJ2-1	ASSLIAGVGKNEQF
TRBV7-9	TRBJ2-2	ASSPPGFGELF
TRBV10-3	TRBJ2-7	AIKEGSGTYEQY
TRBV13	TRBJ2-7	ASSIGTSGGDEQY
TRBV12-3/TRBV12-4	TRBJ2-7	ASSSGEAEQY
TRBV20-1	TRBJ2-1	SARDRGTYNEQF
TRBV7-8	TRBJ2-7	ASSLFWGTNYEQY